This entry lists 4 T cell receptor beta chains sequenced from one sample in a study of shared clonotypes between healthy human individuals. Here immunoSEQ multiplex PCR was the method, and the copy in TCRdb shows in-frame clones only, minus some. The profile covers 1.4 million to 1.5 million clones, with around 97% appearing a single time and roughly 1.1% taken by the ten largest. Specimen: naive CD4+ T cells sorted from blood. Subset given: CD45RA+ positively selected. Receptors were obtained from a man aged 30 to 45 in good health.

This clone was seen a few times. The V call is TRBV9, the J call TRBJ2-2, with unresolved D. The CDR3 covers 15 residues. Trimming pared 1 base from V and 5 bases from J, leaving 12 bases between. The germline gives CDR1 SGDLS, CDR2 YYNGEE. Written as DNA, the CDR3 is TGTGCCAGCAGCGTATCAGGTAGTATGACCGGGGAGCTGTTTTTT. Translated, it gives CASSVSGSMTGELFF.

A few counts support this clone. The CDR3 sequence is CSVERAPGYTF. CDR3 sequence (DNA): TGCAGCGTGGAACGAGCTCCTGGCTACACCTTC. The chain joins TRBV29-1 to TRBJ1-2; no definite D call. Germline V gene data show CDR1 as SQVTM and CDR2 as ANQGSEA. With 6 bases removed from V and 7 bases from J, the gap between germline ends came to 12 bases. The CDR3 covers 11 residues.

The CDR3 sequence is CASSSPRLQGSYEQYF. CDR3 nucleotides: TGTGCCAGCAGCTCCCCGCGTCTACAGGGCTCGTACGAGCAGTACTTC. This rearrangement joins TRBV7-9 to TRBJ2-7; TRBD1 might be the D (6 bases). The CDR3 totals 16 residues. V lost 4 bases and J lost 4, with 20 bases in between. CDR1 and CDR2 (germline): SEHNR, FQNEAQ (reference sequence).

The chain is built from TRBV13 and TRBJ1-3; possible D gene TRBD1, 5 bases. This CDR3 comprises 15 residues. Between the trimmed V and J ends, which lost 10 bases and 3 bases, there was a span of 19 bases. Per germline, CDR1 PRHDT and CDR2 FYEKMQ (reference sequence). The CDR3 nucleotides read TGTGCCACCACAATTCGGGGCAGGGTTGGAAACACCATATATTTT. As protein: CATTIRGRVGNTIYF.